The 17 T cell receptor beta chains in this list originate from one sample, sequenced in a study of blood T cell repertoires in COVID-19. Clones were read by immunoSEQ multiplex PCR, and TCRdb kept only the in-frame ones, dropping some. The repertoire holds hundreds of thousands of clones, with around 85% as singletons. Sequencing was done on a sample of PBMCs or T cells enriched from blood (not recorded which). All receptors derive from a woman aged 45 to 65 who had recovered from COVID-19.

The chain couples TRBV27 to TRBJ1-2; TRBD1 matches 11 bases. Trimming removed 5 bases from V and 5 bases from J; junction bases left unmatched: 13. This CDR3 has 17 residues. Germline CDR1 is MNHEY and CDR2 is SMNVEV (reference sequence). CDR3: CASSRRAGQGARYGYTF. The CDR3 nucleotides are TGTGCCAGCAGTCGGCGGGCTGGACAGGGGGCAAGGTATGGCTACACCTTC.

This clone was observed a few times. This chain joins TRBV5-6 and TRBJ1-5; 7 nucleotides agree with TRBD1. J was trimmed by 7 bases and V by 1 base; bases with no gene match: 5. Germline lookup yields CDR1 SGHDT and CDR2 YYEEEE. The CDR3 covers 14 residues. DNA for the CDR3: TGTGCCAGCAGCTTGACAGGGGATAGACAGCCCCAGCATTTT. It specifies CASSLTGDRQPQHF. The entire variable domain, with the rest obtained from reference TRBV5-6 and TRBJ1-5, is as follows: DAGVTQSPTHLIKTRGQQVTLRCSPKSGHDTVSWYQQALGQGPQFIFQYYEEEERQRGNFPDRFSGHQFPNYSSELNVNALLLGDSALYLCASSLTGDRQPQHFGDGTRLSIL.

The chain employs TRBV10-1 and TRBJ1-4, with 10 bases that match TRBD1. V shed 8 bases, J shed 7 bases, and the junction held 16 bases outside the gene matches. Germline V lookup: CDR1 WNHNN, CDR2 SYGVQD (reference sequence). CDR3 length equals 17 residues. The CDR3 DNA reads as TGCGCCAGCTTTTACCGACAGGGGGCGCCCAGTTGTGAAAAACTGTTTTTT. As protein: CASFYRQGAPSCEKLFF.

This chain joins TRBV10-1 and TRBJ1-3, with D maybe TRBD1 (6 bases). V was clipped by 2 bases and J by 4 bases, with 15 bases between them. CDR3 length equals 16 residues. Germline CDR1 reads WNHNN; CDR2 reads SYGVQD (reference sequence). CDR3 region: CASSELRRGVGNTIYF. The CDR3 bases are TGCGCCAGCAGTGAGCTTCGCAGGGGAGTAGGAAACACCATATATTTT.

The chain employs TRBV27 and TRBJ2-3; no reliable D call. CDR3 size: 14 residues. The V gene lost 2 bases and the J gene lost 2 bases, with 8 bases spanning the gap. The germline CDR1 and CDR2 sequences are MNHEY and SMNVEV (reference sequence). CDR3: CASSLIANTDTQYF. The DNA of the CDR3 is TGTGCCAGCAGTTTAATTGCGAACACAGATACGCAGTATTTT.

This sequence joins TRBV15 and TRBJ1-3; D is ambiguous. Trimming removed 5 bases at V and 4 bases at J, with 9 bases between. The CDR3 contains 13 residues. Per germline, CDR1 LNHNV and CDR2 YYDKDF (reference sequence). The CDR3 loop is CATSEGSGNTIYF. CDR3 coding DNA: TGTGCCACCAGCGAGGGCTCAGGAAACACCATATATTTT.

This chain connects TRBV28 to TRBJ1-5; TRBD1 matches at 7 bases. Looked up from germline, CDR1 is MDHEN and CDR2 is SYDVKM. After removal of 7 bases from V and 6 bases from J, the junction contained 9 bases not matched to a gene. The CDR3 is 14 residues long. The CDR3 loop reads CASTELGTAQPQHF. The CDR3, as DNA: TGTGCCAGCACCGAACTAGGGACAGCTCAGCCCCAGCATTTT.

This chain links TRBV7-9 with TRBJ2-7, with 7 nucleotides matching TRBD1. The CDR3 sequence is 15 residues long. Germline V gene lookup returns CDR1 SEHNR and CDR2 FQNEAQ (reference sequence). V trimming: 5 bases; J trimming: 2 bases; junction bases outside the gene matches: 9. In nucleotides, the CDR3 is TGTGCCAGCAGCCCAGCAGGGACAGTGACCTACGAGCAGTACTTC. Translation gives CASSPAGTVTYEQYF. The full variable domain, completed using reference TRBV7-9 and TRBJ2-7, is DTGVSQNPRHKITKRGQNVTFRCDPISEHNRLYWYRQTLGQGPEFLTYFQNEAQLEKSRLLSDRFSAERPKGSFSTLEIQRTEQGDSAMYLCASSPAGTVTYEQYFGPGTRLTVT.

The chain is built from TRBV7-6 and TRBJ2-1, with TRBD2 matching over 10 bases. Germline assignment: CDR1 SGHVS and CDR2 FNYEAQ. The CDR3 has 15 residues. V lost 4 bases, J lost 8 bases, and 8 bases stayed unmatched. The CDR3 reads CASSSGAGGRHEQFF. The CDR3 DNA reads as TGTGCCAGCAGCTCGGGAGCGGGGGGGCGGCATGAGCAGTTCTTC.

This sequence joins TRBV30 and TRBJ2-1; D possibly corresponds to TRBD2 (5 bases). CDR3 length equals 14 residues. V shed 4 bases and J shed 0 bases, with 10 bases lying between them. Germline V gives CDR1 GTSNPN, CDR2 SVGIG (reference sequence). The CDR3: CAWTSGSSYNEQFF. The DNA for the CDR3 is TGTGCCTGGACCTCGGGAAGCTCCTACAATGAGCAGTTCTTC.

V and J are TRBV7-9 and TRBJ1-3; no reliable D call. V lost 4 bases to trimming and J lost 0 bases, with 10 bases between them. CDR3 length: 15 residues. Germline values: CDR1 SEHNR, CDR2 FQNEAQ (reference sequence). The CDR3 coding sequence is TGTGCCAGCAGCTCCAGCGGCCCCTCTGGAAACACCATATATTTT. Translating gives CASSSSGPSGNTIYF.

This sequence joins TRBV5-1 and TRBJ1-2; no clear D. This CDR3 contains 12 residues. Trimming removed 4 bases at V and 7 bases at J, with 11 bases between. Germline V gene sequence: CDR1 SGHRS, CDR2 YFSETQ. As DNA, the CDR3 is TGCGCCAGCAGCGGAGGGCTATCTGGCTACACCTTC. Its translation: CASSGGLSGYTF.

The rearrangement links TRBV12-5 to TRBJ1-3, with D possibly TRBD1 on 5 matching bases. The CDR3 is 14 residues long. Between the trimmed V and J ends, which lost 0 bases and 15 bases, there was a span of 18 bases. Per germline, CDR1 LGHNT and CDR2 FRNRAP. The CDR3 protein is CASGLVLLRGVAYF. CDR3 bases: TGTGCTAGTGGTTTGGTCCTCCTGCGGGGGGTAGCATATTTT.

The chain carries TRBV11-2 and TRBJ2-5; 12 bases match TRBD2. With 5 bases clipped from V and 4 bases from J, the junction kept 14 bases outside the gene matches. CDR1 is SGHAT, CDR2 FQNNGV, per germline. The CDR3 totals 18 residues. The CDR3 bases are TGTGCCAGCAGCCTTGGACTAGCGGGGAGCGGCTGGGGAGAGACCCAGTACTTC. This sequence encodes CASSLGLAGSGWGETQYF.

The chain joins TRBV6-5 to TRBJ2-5; TRBD1 agrees at 8 bases. V lost 6 bases to trimming and J lost 0 bases; unmatched junction nucleotides: 0. The CDR3 consists of 13 residues. CDR1 is MNHEY, CDR2 SVGAGI, per germline. The DNA for the CDR3 is TGTGCCAGCAGCAGGGGGCACCAAGAGACCCAGTACTTC. The encoded protein is CASSRGHQETQYF.

The chain links TRBV24-1 to TRBJ2-1; the match to TRBD1 covers 12 bases. The CDR3 runs 20 residues. Per the germline V gene, CDR1 is KGHDR and CDR2 is SFDVKD. V shed 3 bases, J shed 0 bases, and the junction held 11 bases outside the gene matches. The CDR3 spells CATSDPVGTGGASSYNEQFF. The CDR3 coding sequence is TGTGCCACCAGTGATCCGGTCGGGACAGGGGGCGCGAGCTCCTACAATGAGCAGTTCTTC.

In the case of this clone: Other DNA sequences of this sample code for an identical CDR3. This sequence joins TRBV27 and TRBJ1-5; 7 positions agree with TRBD1. The CDR3 runs to 14 residues. Trimming cost V 5 bases and J 3 bases; bases outside gene matches: 4. The V gene's germline CDR1 is MNHEY and CDR2 SMNVEV (reference sequence). CDR3 DNA: TGTGCCAGCAGTCCCGACAGGGTCAATCAGCCCCAGCATTTT. This codes for CASSPDRVNQPQHF.